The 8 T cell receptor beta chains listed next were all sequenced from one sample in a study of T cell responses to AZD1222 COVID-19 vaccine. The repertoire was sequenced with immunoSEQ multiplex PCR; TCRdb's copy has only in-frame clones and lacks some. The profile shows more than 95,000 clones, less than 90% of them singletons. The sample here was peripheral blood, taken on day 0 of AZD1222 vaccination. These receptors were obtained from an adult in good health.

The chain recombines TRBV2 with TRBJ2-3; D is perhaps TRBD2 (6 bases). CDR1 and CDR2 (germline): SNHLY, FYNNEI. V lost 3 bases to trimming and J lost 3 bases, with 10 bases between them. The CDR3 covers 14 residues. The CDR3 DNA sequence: TGTGCCAGCAGTGAGCGGGGTTCTACAGATACGCAGTATTTT. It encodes CASSERGSTDTQYF.

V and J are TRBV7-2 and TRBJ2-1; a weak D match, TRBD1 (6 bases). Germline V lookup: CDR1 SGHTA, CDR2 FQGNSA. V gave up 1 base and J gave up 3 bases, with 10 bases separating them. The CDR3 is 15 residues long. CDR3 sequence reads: CASSLVTGSYNEQFF. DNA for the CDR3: TGTGCCAGCAGCTTAGTTACAGGGAGCTACAATGAGCAGTTCTTC.

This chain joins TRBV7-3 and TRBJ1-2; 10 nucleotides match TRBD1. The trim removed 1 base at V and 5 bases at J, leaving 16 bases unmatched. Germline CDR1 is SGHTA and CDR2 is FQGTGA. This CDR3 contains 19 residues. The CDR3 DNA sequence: TGTGCCAGCAGCTTAAGACCGGGACAGGGGACGTCCGCGGGTTATGGCTACACCTTC. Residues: CASSLRPGQGTSAGYGYTF. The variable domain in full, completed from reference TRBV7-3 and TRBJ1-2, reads GAGVSQTPSNKVTEKGKYVELRCDPISGHTALYWYRQSLGQGPEFLIYFQGTGAADDSGLPNDRFFAVRPEGSVSTLKIQRTERGDSAVYLCASSLRPGQGTSAGYGYTFGSGTRLTVV.

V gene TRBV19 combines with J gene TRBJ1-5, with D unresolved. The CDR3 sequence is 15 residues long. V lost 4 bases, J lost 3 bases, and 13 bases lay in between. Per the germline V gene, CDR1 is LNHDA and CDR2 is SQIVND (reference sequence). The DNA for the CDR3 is TGTGCCAGTAGTACCCTTCACGAGGTCAATCAGCCCCAGCATTTT. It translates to CASSTLHEVNQPQHF.

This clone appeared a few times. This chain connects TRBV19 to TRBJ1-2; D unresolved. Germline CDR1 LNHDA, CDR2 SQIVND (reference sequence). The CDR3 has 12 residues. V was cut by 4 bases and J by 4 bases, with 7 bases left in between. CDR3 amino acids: CASSTRTYGYTF. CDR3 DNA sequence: TGTGCCAGTAGTACCCGGACCTATGGCTACACCTTC.

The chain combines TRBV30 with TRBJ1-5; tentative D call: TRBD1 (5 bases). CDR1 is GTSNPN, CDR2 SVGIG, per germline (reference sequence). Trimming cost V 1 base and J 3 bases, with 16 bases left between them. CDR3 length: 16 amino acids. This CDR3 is CAWSGPGQGLNQPQHF. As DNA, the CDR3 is TGTGCCTGGAGTGGCCCCGGGCAGGGACTCAATCAGCCCCAGCATTTT. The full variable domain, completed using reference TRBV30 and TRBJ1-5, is SQTIHQWPATLVQPVGSPLSLECTVEGTSNPNLYWYRQAAGRGLQLLFYSVGIGQISSEVPQNLSASRPQDRQFILSSKKLLLSDSGFYLCAWSGPGQGLNQPQHFGDGTRLSIL.

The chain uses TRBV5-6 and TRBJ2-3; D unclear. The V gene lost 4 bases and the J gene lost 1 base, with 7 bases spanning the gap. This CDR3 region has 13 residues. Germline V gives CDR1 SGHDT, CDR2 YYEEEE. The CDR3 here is CASSLRGTDTQYF. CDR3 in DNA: TGTGCCAGCAGCCTCCGGGGCACAGATACGCAGTATTTT.

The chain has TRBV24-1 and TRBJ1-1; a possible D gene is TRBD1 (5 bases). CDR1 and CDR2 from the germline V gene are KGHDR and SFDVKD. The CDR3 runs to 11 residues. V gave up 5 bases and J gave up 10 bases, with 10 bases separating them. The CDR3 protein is CATSAQGRAFF. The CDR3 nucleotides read TGTGCCACCAGTGCCCAGGGTAGAGCTTTCTTT.